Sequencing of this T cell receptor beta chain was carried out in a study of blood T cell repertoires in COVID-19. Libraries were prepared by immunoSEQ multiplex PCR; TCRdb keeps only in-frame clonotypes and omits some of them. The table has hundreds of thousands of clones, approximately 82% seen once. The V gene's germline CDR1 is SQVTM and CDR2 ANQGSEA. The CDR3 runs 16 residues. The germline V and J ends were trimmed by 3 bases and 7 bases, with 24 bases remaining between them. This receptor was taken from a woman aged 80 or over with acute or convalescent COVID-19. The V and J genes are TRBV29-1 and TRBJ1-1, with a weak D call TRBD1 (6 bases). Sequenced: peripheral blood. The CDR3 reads CSVDTLKGQGRGEAFF. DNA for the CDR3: TGCAGCGTTGATACTCTAAAGGGGCAGGGGAGGGGTGAAGCTTTCTTT.